These 20 T cell receptor beta chains came from one sample sequenced in a study of early T cells in non-severe SARS-CoV-2 infection. One entry per CDR3 protein results from TCRdb running MiXCR on the 5' RACE reads. The sample has approximately 70,000 distinct CDR3 sequences, roughly an eighth seen once. The sequenced sample was whole blood. These receptors all stem from an adult who was a healthcare worker with PCR-confirmed SARS-CoV-2 infection or an uninfected control (not recorded which).

In its sample, this clonotype was seen many times. The chain employs TRBV5-1 and TRBJ1-1; D is unclear. The germline V and J ends were trimmed by 0 bases and 8 bases, with 8 bases remaining between them. The CDR3 spans 12 residues. Per the germline V gene, CDR1 is SGHRS and CDR2 is YFSETQ. The CDR3 nucleotides read TGCGCCAGCAGCTTGGCCCGGGGAGAAGCTTTCTTT. Translating gives CASSLARGEAFF.

This chain connects TRBV6-5 to TRBJ2-3; 7 bases line up with TRBD2. The V segment lost 8 bases and the J segment 2 bases; nucleotides outside the gene matches: 7. The V gene's germline CDR1 is MNHEY and CDR2 SVGAGI. This CDR3 spans 14 amino acids. This CDR3 is CASRASGATDTQYF. DNA of the CDR3: TGTGCCAGCCGGGCTAGCGGAGCCACAGATACGCAGTATTTT.

The table lists this clonotype with a few counts. V gene TRBV3-1 combines with J gene TRBJ2-2; D unclear. CDR3 length: 14 residues. Trimming cost V 4 bases and J 0 bases, with 6 bases left between them. Per germline, CDR1 LGHDT and CDR2 YNNKEL (reference sequence). In DNA form, the CDR3 reads TGTGCCAGCAGCCCTCCAGCGAACACCGGGGAGCTGTTTTTT. Translating gives CASSPPANTGELFF.

Many counts were recorded for this clonotype. This sequence joins TRBV11-2 and TRBJ2-1, with D unresolved. The V end was cut by 10 bases, the J end by 1 base, with 11 bases between. This CDR3 is built from 13 residues. CDR1 is SGHAT and CDR2 is FQNNGV in the germline V gene. CDR3 DNA: TGTGCCACCGCAGGTGTTTCCTACAATGAGCAGTTCTTC. Its translation: CATAGVSYNEQFF.

This clonotype appeared many times. The CDR3 DNA follows: TGTGCCATCGGTATTGGAGGGAACTATGGCTACACCTTC. It specifies CAIGIGGNYGYTF. The chain employs TRBV10-3 and TRBJ1-2, with D unclear. Looked up from germline, CDR1 is ENHRY and CDR2 is SYGVKD. The CDR3 totals 13 residues. V lost 8 bases, J lost 2 bases, and 12 bases lay in between.

This clonotype was observed many times. The chain uses TRBV7-3 and TRBJ2-2; D ambiguous. Germline V CDR1 and CDR2: SGHTA, FQGTGA. The CDR3 runs to 15 residues. Trimming left V 1 base short and J 0 bases short, with 6 bases between. In nucleotides, the CDR3 is TGTGCCAGCAGCTTAATGGCCGCGAACACCGGGGAGCTGTTTTTT. Translated: CASSLMAANTGELFF. Drawing the rest from reference TRBV7-3 and TRBJ2-2, the complete variable domain is GAGVSQTPSNKVTEKGKYVELRCDPISGHTALYWYRQSLGQGPEFLIYFQGTGAADDSGLPNDRFFAVRPEGSVSTLKIQRTERGDSAVYLCASSLMAANTGELFFGEGSRLTVL.

This clonotype was found many times. The chain combines TRBV7-9 with TRBJ2-7; the match to TRBD1 covers 8 bases. CDR1 and CDR2 (germline): SEHNR, FQNEAQ (reference sequence). The CDR3 consists of 16 residues. V dropped 5 bases and J dropped 2; count of bases not matched to a gene: 11. CDR3 coding DNA: TGTGCCAGCAGCACCGGTACGGCAGGGGGCCCCTACGAGCAGTACTTC. Translated, it gives CASSTGTAGGPYEQYF.

The J gene is TRBJ2-1, the V gene TRBV6-5; 8 nucleotides match TRBD1. Losses at the gene ends were 7 bases for V and 3 bases for J; bases not matched to a gene: 8. The germline V gene encodes CDR1 MNHEY and CDR2 SVGAGI. The CDR3 is made up of 15 amino acids. CDR3 DNA sequence: TGTGCCAGCACCCTCCAGGGGACAGGCTACAATGAGCAGTTCTTC. This encodes CASTLQGTGYNEQFF.

This clonotype was detected only once. V is TRBV10-3 and J is TRBJ2-3; 9 bases are a match to TRBD2. Unmatched junction bases numbered 7, after V lost 8 bases and J lost 4 bases. CDR3 length: 14 amino acids. The germline gives CDR1 ENHRY, CDR2 SYGVKD. In DNA form, the CDR3 reads TGTGCCATCGCTGAGCGGGGGGCAGCAGATACGCAGTATTTT. It translates to CAIAERGAADTQYF.

This chain joins TRBV6-4 and TRBJ2-3; 8 nucleotides agree with TRBD2. V shed 4 bases, J shed 3 bases, and the junction held 3 bases outside the gene matches. Germline CDR1 reads MRHNA; CDR2 reads SNTAGT. The CDR3 loop spans 14 amino acids. The CDR3 bases are TGTGCCAGCAGTGTAGGACTAGCTACAGATACGCAGTATTTT. Translating gives CASSVGLATDTQYF.

The sample holds a few counts of this clonotype. The chain employs TRBV10-3 and TRBJ2-5; 7 bases map to TRBD1. CDR1 is ENHRY, CDR2 SYGVKD, per germline. The CDR3 is made up of 13 amino acids. Trimming removed 11 bases from V and 5 bases from J; junction bases left unmatched: 11. CDR3 sequence reads: CAFAGTVDETQYF. The DNA for the CDR3 is TGTGCCTTTGCCGGGACAGTTGACGAGACCCAGTACTTC.

The chain is built from TRBV7-2 and TRBJ2-7; D could derive from TRBD1 or TRBD2 (5 bases each). Trimming left V 9 bases short and J 4 bases short, with 19 bases between. Germline-derived CDR1 and CDR2 are SGHTA and FQGNSA. This CDR3 comprises 14 residues. CDR3 bases: TGTGCCAGTTCCCGAGGGGCCACCCCTTACGAGCAGTACTTC. Protein sequence: CASSRGATPYEQYF. The whole variable domain, filled in from reference TRBV7-2 and TRBJ2-7, reads GAGVSQSPSNKVTEKGKDVELRCDPISGHTALYWYRQSLGQGLEFLIYFQGNSAPDKSGLPSDRFSAERTGGSVSTLTIQRTQQEDSAVYLCASSRGATPYEQYFGPGTRLTVT.

This clonotype was seen a handful of times. This chain uses TRBV7-9 with TRBJ1-1; D call uncertain. This CDR3 has 16 amino acids. Germline CDR1 reads SEHNR; CDR2 reads FQNEAQ (reference sequence). Trimming took off 6 bases at V and 4 bases at J, with 21 bases between the two ends. CDR3 DNA: TGTGCCAGCAGTCCAGGCGGTTTGCAGATGGGCACTGAAGCTTTCTTT. Encoded protein: CASSPGGLQMGTEAFF.

The chain couples TRBV5-1 to TRBJ2-5; 14 positions match TRBD2. V was clipped by 3 bases and J by 3 bases; unmatched bases: 16. Germline V gene lookup returns CDR1 SGHRS and CDR2 YFSETQ. The CDR3 length is 20 residues. The CDR3 DNA sequence: TGCGCCAGCAGCTCCGGACTAGCGGGGGGCTACTCTTACCCTAAAGAGACCCAGTACTTC. It is translated as CASSSGLAGGYSYPKETQYF.

This clonotype was observed at least ten times. The chain combines TRBV4-3 with TRBJ2-2; D not resolved. CDR3 length: 15 amino acids. Germline V gene lookup returns CDR1 LGHNA and CDR2 YSLEER. With 1 base removed from V and 0 bases from J, the gap between germline ends came to 6 bases. The CDR3: CASSQAGPNTGELFF. The DNA of the CDR3 is TGCGCCAGCAGCCAAGCGGGTCCGAACACCGGGGAGCTGTTTTTT.

Here the CDR3 DNA reads TGTGCCAGCAGCCAAACTCCCCTCACAGGGTTGGGCGGAAACACCATATATTTT. This codes for CASSQTPLTGLGGNTIYF. The V and J genes are TRBV7-9 and TRBJ1-3; D may be TRBD1 (6 bases). This CDR3 region has 18 residues. V was clipped by 5 bases and J by 4 bases, with 24 bases between them. CDR1 and CDR2 from the germline V gene are SEHNR and FQNEAQ (reference sequence).

The chain links TRBV6-5 to TRBJ2-2; TRBD1 might be the D (6 bases). V lost 7 bases and J 4 bases, leaving 10 bases between the germline ends. Germline CDR1 reads MNHEY; CDR2 reads SVGAGI. The CDR3 loop spans 13 amino acids. CDR3 sequence reads: CASKEQGTGELFF. CDR3 bases: TGTGCCAGCAAGGAACAGGGCACCGGGGAGCTGTTTTTT.

The rearrangement joins TRBV20-1 to TRBJ2-7; 8 bases match TRBD2. Germline-derived CDR1 and CDR2 are DFQATT and SNEGSKA (reference sequence). With 1 base clipped from V and 3 bases from J, the junction kept 11 bases outside the gene matches. CDR3 length: 16 residues. The CDR3 nucleotides are TGCAGTGCTAGAGTACCCGCGGGGGGCCTCATCTACGAGCAGTACTTC. Translating gives CSARVPAGGLIYEQYF.

This clonotype was detected only a few times. The rearrangement links TRBV20-1 to TRBJ1-1; the D gene is possibly TRBD1 (6 bases). Trimming left V 5 bases short and J 0 bases short, with 13 bases between. Per the germline V gene, CDR1 is DFQATT and CDR2 is SNEGSKA (reference sequence). This CDR3 is built from 14 residues. The CDR3, as DNA: TGCAGTGCTCCCCCACAGGGAATGAACACTGAAGCTTTCTTT. It translates to CSAPPQGMNTEAFF.

This clonotype was detected ten times or more. The chain joins TRBV20-1 to TRBJ1-2; TRBD1 agrees at 7 bases. V was clipped by 5 bases and J by 4 bases; unmatched bases: 7. The germline CDR1 and CDR2 sequences are DFQATT and SNEGSKA (reference sequence). The CDR3 spans 13 residues. CDR3: CSAGDRAFYGYTF. DNA for the CDR3: TGCAGTGCTGGGGACAGAGCCTTCTATGGCTACACCTTC.